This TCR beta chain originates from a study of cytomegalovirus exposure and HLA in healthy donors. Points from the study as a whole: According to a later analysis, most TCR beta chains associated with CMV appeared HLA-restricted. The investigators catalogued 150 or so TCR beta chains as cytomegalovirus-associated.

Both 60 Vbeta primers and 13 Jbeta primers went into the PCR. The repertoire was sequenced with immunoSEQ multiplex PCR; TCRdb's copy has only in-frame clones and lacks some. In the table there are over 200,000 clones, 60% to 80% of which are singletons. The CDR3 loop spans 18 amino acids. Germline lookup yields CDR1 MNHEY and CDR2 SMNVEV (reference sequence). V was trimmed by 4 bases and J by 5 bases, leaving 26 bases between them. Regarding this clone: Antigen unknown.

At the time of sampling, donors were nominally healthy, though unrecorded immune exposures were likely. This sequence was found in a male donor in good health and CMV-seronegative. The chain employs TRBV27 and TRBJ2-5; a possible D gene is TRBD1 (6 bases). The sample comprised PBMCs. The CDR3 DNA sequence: TGTGCCAGCAGTTCGGGACATGCGGTGGAGCCTTTAGCGGAGACCCAGTACTTC. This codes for CASSSGHAVEPLAETQYF.